The clone carrying this T cell receptor (beta chain) has more than one count but fewer than ten. The antigen remains undetermined. The protocol was immunoSEQ multiplex PCR, while the TCRdb copy is restricted to in-frame clones and leaves out a portion. Of roughly 90,000 clones in the sample, around 89% were seen once. The data originate from a study of graft-versus-host responses after intestinal transplantation. Study in general: Recipients obtained multivisceral, liver-intestinal, or isolated intestinal transplants. Recipients across the board were started on anti-thymocyte globulin induction, then kept on tacrolimus and steroids for two to three years. Points from the study as a whole: There were GvH clones found in recipient marrow, and some of them appeared first in ileum or blood. Circulating GvH clones peaking coincided with falling HvG clones soon after transplant.

This receptor was obtained from a human donor who was the organ donor for an intestinal transplant. Sample: unstimulated CD4+ T cells sorted from spleen or lymph node cells, taken before transplant.

CDR3: CASSVGGTPIAQETQYF. The CDR3 nucleotides are TGTGCCAGCAGTGTTGGCGGCACACCCATAGCACAAGAGACCCAGTACTTC. The chain employs TRBV25-1 and TRBJ2-5; D gene ambiguous. Germline lookup yields CDR1 MGHDK and CDR2 SYGVNS. CDR3 length equals 17 residues. Trimming left V 4 bases short and J 2 bases short, with 20 bases between.